Below, 25 T cell receptor beta chains from the same sample are listed, as sequenced in a study of blood T cell repertoires in COVID-19. Clones were sequenced by immunoSEQ multiplex PCR, and TCRdb holds only the in-frame ones, with some missing. There are 160,000 or so clones in the sample; approximately 81% occur only once, and 5.6% lies in the top ten. Sequencing input: PBMCs or T cells enriched from blood (not recorded which). All receptors come from a woman aged 40 to 50 with acute COVID-19.

This sequence joins TRBV27 and TRBJ2-3; 11 positions match TRBD2. Germline CDR1 reads MNHEY; CDR2 reads SMNVEV (reference sequence). This CDR3 is built from 18 residues. V gave up 3 bases and J gave up 2 bases; unmatched junction bases: 10. The CDR3, as DNA: TGTGCCAGCAGTTTTAGTACTAGCGGGGGAGGGGCCACAGATACGCAGTATTTT. This sequence encodes CASSFSTSGGGATDTQYF.

The chain has TRBV11-2 and TRBJ2-3, with a possible D match to TRBD2 (5 bases). Per germline, CDR1 SGHAT and CDR2 FQNNGV. Deletions cut 1 base from V and 2 bases from J, with 10 bases between. CDR3 length: 15 residues. As DNA, the CDR3 is TGTGCCAGCAGCTTAGGGAGGCTTCTCACAGATACGCAGTATTTT. It specifies CASSLGRLLTDTQYF.

Written as DNA, the CDR3 is TGCGCCAGCAGCTTGGACGGGGTTCTCGGCACAGATACGCAGTATTTT. Translation: CASSLDGVLGTDTQYF. The chain couples TRBV5-1 to TRBJ2-3; D is perhaps TRBD2 (5 bases). The ends were cut back, 0 bases at V and 1 base at J, with 12 bases in the middle. Germline lookup yields CDR1 SGHRS and CDR2 YFSETQ. This CDR3 region has 16 residues.

The chain recombines TRBV7-8 with TRBJ2-6; TRBD2 is a possible D gene (5 bases). The CDR3 sequence is 17 residues long. Germline V lookup: CDR1 SGHVS, CDR2 FQNEAQ. V was trimmed by 2 bases and J by 4 bases, leaving 15 bases between them. The CDR3 sequence is CASSLLVRGQGANVLTF. CDR3 coding DNA: TGTGCCAGCAGCTTATTGGTGCGAGGGCAAGGGGCCAACGTCCTGACTTTC.

The V gene is TRBV2, the J gene TRBJ2-7, with a weak D call TRBD1 (6 bases). The CDR3 extends over 14 amino acids. CDR1 is SNHLY, CDR2 FYNNEI, per germline. The V end lost 4 bases, the J end lost 3 bases, and 13 bases lay between the germline ends. CDR3 in DNA: TGTGCCAGCAGTGTAACAGGGCGTTTCTACGAGCAGTACTTC. Protein: CASSVTGRFYEQYF.

The rearrangement uses TRBV19 and TRBJ1-4; weak D call: TRBD1 (6 bases). Looked up from germline, CDR1 is LNHDA and CDR2 is SQIVND (reference sequence). CDR3 length: 14 residues. V was pared by 4 bases and J by 7 bases, with 13 bases between. The CDR3 loop is CASSTRGAVEKLFF. CDR3 nucleotides: TGTGCCAGTAGTACTCGGGGGGCTGTTGAAAAACTGTTTTTT.

The V gene is TRBV7-8, the J gene TRBJ2-1, with 7 positions matching TRBD2. Germline V gives CDR1 SGHVS, CDR2 FQNEAQ. The CDR3 runs to 15 residues. V trimming: 6 bases; J trimming: 7 bases; junction bases outside the gene matches: 12. For the CDR3, the DNA is TGTGCCAGCAGTCCTAGCGGTCCCCGAGGTAATGAGCAGTTCTTC. Encoded protein: CASSPSGPRGNEQFF.

The chain has TRBV29-1 and TRBJ2-2; unclear D gene. This CDR3 contains 12 residues. Trimming pared 7 bases from V and 4 bases from J, leaving 10 bases between. CDR1 and CDR2 (germline): SQVTM, ANQGSEA. CDR3 sequence (DNA): TGCAGCGCCGTCATTAGCACCGGGGAGCTGTTTTTT. Its protein is CSAVISTGELFF.

The chain employs TRBV29-1 and TRBJ1-1, with a weak D call TRBD1 (5 bases). This CDR3 contains 14 residues. Germline V gene data show CDR1 as SQVTM and CDR2 as ANQGSEA. V gave up 3 bases and J gave up 4 bases, with 15 bases separating them. The CDR3, as DNA: TGCAGCGTTGACGTGTCGGGGGGAGCCACTGAAGCTTTCTTT. It specifies CSVDVSGGATEAFF.

The rearrangement joins TRBV7-9 to TRBJ2-1; D might be TRBD2 (6 bases). Between the trimmed V and J ends, which lost 2 bases and 9 bases, there was a span of 26 bases. The CDR3 is made up of 18 amino acids. CDR1 and CDR2 (germline): SEHNR, FQNEAQ (reference sequence). This chain's CDR3 is CASSLRGRGHPFSAEQFF. The CDR3 nucleotides read TGTGCCAGCAGCTTACGCGGGCGGGGCCACCCTTTTTCCGCTGAGCAGTTCTTC.

The rearrangement joins TRBV5-1 to TRBJ1-2, with D possibly TRBD1 on 6 matching bases. V dropped 5 bases and J dropped 5 bases, with 16 bases sitting between them. Germline assignment: CDR1 SGHRS and CDR2 YFSETQ. The CDR3 has 14 amino acids. The CDR3 is CASSHAGEIYGYTF. CDR3 DNA: TGCGCCAGCAGTCATGCAGGGGAAATATATGGCTACACCTTC.

This sequence joins TRBV6-5 and TRBJ2-2; unclear D gene. Trimming shortened V by 4 bases and J by 0 bases, and 6 bases separated the two germline ends. Germline V gene lookup returns CDR1 MNHEY and CDR2 SVGAGI. CDR3 length: 14 amino acids. CDR3 residues: CASSSLTNTGELFF. In DNA, the CDR3 is TGTGCCAGCAGTTCACTAACGAACACCGGGGAGCTGTTTTTT.

This clone was picked up a small number of times. The J gene is TRBJ2-1, the V gene TRBV2; D perhaps matches TRBD2 (5 bases). CDR1 is SNHLY and CDR2 is FYNNEI in the germline V gene. The germline V and J ends were trimmed by 4 bases and 7 bases, with 26 bases remaining between them. CDR3 length: 18 amino acids. The CDR3 region is CASSGPKERDLISNEQFF. For the CDR3, the DNA is TGTGCCAGCAGTGGTCCCAAAGAGAGGGATCTAATCAGTAATGAGCAGTTCTTC.

The chain has TRBV2 and TRBJ2-7, with 10 bases fitting TRBD2. The CDR3 loop spans 15 amino acids. Germline CDR1 is SNHLY and CDR2 is FYNNEI. With V trimmed by 7 bases and J by 6 bases, 12 bases remained unmatched. The CDR3 coding sequence is TGTGCCAGCACTAAACTAGCGGGAAGTTCAAGCGAGCAGTACTTC. It yields the protein CASTKLAGSSSEQYF.

The chain uses TRBV5-1 and TRBJ1-1, with 10 bases identical to TRBD1. CDR3 length: 16 residues. Germline values: CDR1 SGHRS, CDR2 YFSETQ. The junction had 9 bases not matched to a gene; V was cut back by 4 bases and J by 3 bases. CDR3 coding DNA: TGCGCCAGCAGCGCCGGGACAGGGGCTTTGTACACTGAAGCTTTCTTT. As protein: CASSAGTGALYTEAFF.

The chain combines TRBV27 with TRBJ2-7; 10 nucleotides match TRBD2. V trimming: 2 bases; J trimming: 6 bases; junction bases outside the gene matches: 4. The V gene's germline CDR1 is MNHEY and CDR2 SMNVEV (reference sequence). The CDR3 consists of 14 residues. Written as DNA, the CDR3 is TGTGCCAGCAGTTTAAAAGCGGGAGGGCCCGAGCAGTACTTC. Its translation is CASSLKAGGPEQYF.

The sample holds one count of this clone. The chain is built from TRBV4-1 and TRBJ1-2; D remains ambiguous. Germline loops: CDR1 MGHRA, CDR2 YSYEKL. This CDR3 spans 17 amino acids. Trimming pared 1 base from V and 4 bases from J, leaving 19 bases between. The DNA of the CDR3 is TGCGCCAGCAGCCAAGTTGCAACAGACCCAGATCTCTATGGCTACACCTTC. Translated: CASSQVATDPDLYGYTF.

This chain links TRBV27 with TRBJ2-1; TRBD2 might be the D (6 bases). Germline values: CDR1 MNHEY, CDR2 SMNVEV (reference sequence). The CDR3 is 12 amino acids. Deletions cut 2 bases from V and 9 bases from J, with 8 bases between. CDR3 nucleotides: TGTGCCAGCAGTTTAGGGGGGAGTGAGCAGTTCTTC. This codes for CASSLGGSEQFF.

This chain uses TRBV30 with TRBJ1-1; 7 nucleotides align to TRBD1. This CDR3 region has 13 residues. V shed 0 bases, J shed 9 bases, and the junction held 7 bases outside the gene matches. CDR1 is GTSNPN, CDR2 SVGIG, per germline (reference sequence). DNA of the CDR3: TGTGCCTGGAGTGTCACCCGACAGGGTCAAGCTTTCTTT. This sequence encodes CAWSVTRQGQAFF.

This chain joins TRBV5-1 and TRBJ2-3, with 8 positions matching TRBD2. V shed 0 bases and J 5 bases; nucleotides not matched to a gene: 8. The CDR3 is 16 amino acids. Germline V CDR1 and CDR2: SGHRS, YFSETQ. CDR3: CASSLGLAGGEDTQYF. The CDR3 nucleotides are TGCGCCAGCAGCTTGGGTCTAGCGGGTGGTGAAGATACGCAGTATTTT. The whole variable domain, remainder taken from reference TRBV5-1 and TRBJ2-3, is KAGVTQTPRYLIKTRGQQVTLSCSPISGHRSVSWYQQTPGQGLQFLFEYFSETQRNKGNFPGRFSGRQFSNSRSEMNVSTLELGDSALYLCASSLGLAGGEDTQYFGPGTRLTVL.

V usage is TRBV28 and J usage is TRBJ1-1; D perhaps matches TRBD1 (6 bases). The CDR3 loop spans 14 amino acids. Germline V gene sequence: CDR1 MDHEN, CDR2 SYDVKM. V lost 7 bases and J 5 bases, leaving 17 bases between the germline ends. The CDR3 region is CASKQGGGRTEAFF. CDR3 DNA: TGTGCCAGCAAACAGGGAGGGGGGCGAACTGAAGCTTTCTTT. Combining the CDR3 with reference TRBV28 and TRBJ1-1 gives the whole variable domain DVKVTQSSRYLVKRTGEKVFLECVQDMDHENMFWYRQDPGLGLRLIYFSYDVKMKEKGDIPEGYSVSREKKERFSLILESASTNQTSMYLCASKQGGGRTEAFFGQGTRLTVV.

The chain couples TRBV21-1 to TRBJ2-1; the D call of TRBD2 is as the table states it, not checked on the DNA. TRBV21-1 is a pseudogene locus. The CDR3 is made up of 20 amino acids. DNA of the CDR3: TGTGCCAGCACCCTAAAGAACAGGGATCTGAAGCGGGAGTTCCACAATGAGCAGTTCTTC. Amino acid sequence: CASTLKNRDLKREFHNEQFF.

The chain joins TRBV5-6 to TRBJ2-7; D remains unclear. Germline V CDR1 and CDR2: SGHDT, YYEEEE. This CDR3 contains 14 residues. V was cut by 4 bases and J by 3 bases, with 14 bases left in between. CDR3 nucleotide sequence: TGTGCCAGCAGCAATACCCCTACGGGCTACGAGCAGTACGTC. The encoded protein is CASSNTPTGYEQYV.

V and J are TRBV2 and TRBJ1-5, with TRBD1 as a possible D gene (5 bases). V lost 5 bases to trimming and J lost 2 bases, with 13 bases between them. Germline V gene lookup returns CDR1 SNHLY and CDR2 FYNNEI. The CDR3 is 15 residues long. CDR3 DNA sequence: TGTGCCAGCAGTAGAACCACGGGGGGCAATCAGCCCCAGCATTTT. Translating gives CASSRTTGGNQPQHF.

The chain links TRBV19 to TRBJ1-5, with unresolved D. V lost 6 bases and J lost 1, with 13 bases in between. Germline V lookup: CDR1 LNHDA, CDR2 SQIVND (reference sequence). This CDR3 is 15 amino acids long. This CDR3 reads CASRTTSRSNQPQHF. In nucleotides, the CDR3 is TGTGCCAGTAGAACTACTTCGAGGAGCAATCAGCCCCAGCATTTT.